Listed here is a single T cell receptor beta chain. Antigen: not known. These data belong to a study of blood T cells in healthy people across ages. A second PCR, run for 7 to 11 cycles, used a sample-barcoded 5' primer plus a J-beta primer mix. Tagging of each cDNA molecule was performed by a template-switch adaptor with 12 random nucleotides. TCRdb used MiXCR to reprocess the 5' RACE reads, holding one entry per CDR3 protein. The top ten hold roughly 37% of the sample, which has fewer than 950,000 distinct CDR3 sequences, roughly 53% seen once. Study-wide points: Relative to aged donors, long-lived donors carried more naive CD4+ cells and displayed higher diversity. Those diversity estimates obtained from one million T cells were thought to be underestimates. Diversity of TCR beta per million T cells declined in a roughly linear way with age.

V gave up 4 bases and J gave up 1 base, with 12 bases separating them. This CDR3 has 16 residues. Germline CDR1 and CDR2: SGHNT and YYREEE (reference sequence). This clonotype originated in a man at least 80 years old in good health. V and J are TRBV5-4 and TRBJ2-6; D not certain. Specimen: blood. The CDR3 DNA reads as TGTGCCAGCAGCGGGATAAAAGAGTCTGGGGCCAACGTCCTGACTTTC. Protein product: CASSGIKESGANVLTF.